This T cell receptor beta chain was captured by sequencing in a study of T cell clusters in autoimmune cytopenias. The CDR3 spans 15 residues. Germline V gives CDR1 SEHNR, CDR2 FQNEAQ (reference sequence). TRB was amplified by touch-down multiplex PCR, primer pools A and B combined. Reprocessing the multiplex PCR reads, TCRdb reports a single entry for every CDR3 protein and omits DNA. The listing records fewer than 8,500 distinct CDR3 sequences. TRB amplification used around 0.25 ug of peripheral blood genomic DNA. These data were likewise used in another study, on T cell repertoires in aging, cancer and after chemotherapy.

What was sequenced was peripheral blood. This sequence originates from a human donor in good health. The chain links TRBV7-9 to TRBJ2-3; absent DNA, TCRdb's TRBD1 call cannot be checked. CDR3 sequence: CASSLVWRGADTQYF.